Reported below is one T cell receptor (beta chain). Its target is unknown. Trimming stripped 4 bases from V and 3 bases from J, with 16 bases between. This CDR3 has 15 amino acids. Germline V gene data show CDR1 as MGHRA and CDR2 as YSYEKL. This specimen comes from a study of T cell responses to AZD1222 COVID-19 vaccine. Sequenced by immunoSEQ multiplex PCR; TCRdb stores in-frame clones only, minus some. The sample records around 100,000 clones, 90% being singletons. Study results and limitations: The study sampled repertoires only after the peak T cell response.

This receptor was obtained from an adult in good health. V and J are TRBV4-1 and TRBJ2-7; no clear D gene. Sequenced here: peripheral blood, sampled on day 0 of AZD1222 vaccination. In DNA, the CDR3 is TGCGCCAGCAGCCCTCAACAAGGGCTAAGCTACGAGCAGTACTTC. It specifies CASSPQQGLSYEQYF.